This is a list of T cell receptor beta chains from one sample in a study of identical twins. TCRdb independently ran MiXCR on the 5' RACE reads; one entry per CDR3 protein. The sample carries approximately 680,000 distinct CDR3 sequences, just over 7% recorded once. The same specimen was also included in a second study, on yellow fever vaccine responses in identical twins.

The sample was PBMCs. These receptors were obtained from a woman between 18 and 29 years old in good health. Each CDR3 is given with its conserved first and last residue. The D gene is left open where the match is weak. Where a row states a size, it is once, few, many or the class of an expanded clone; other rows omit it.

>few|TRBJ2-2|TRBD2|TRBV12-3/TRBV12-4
TGTGCCAGCCTTCGGCTAGCGGGGGCCCGAACGAACACCGGGGAGCTGTTTTTT
CASLRLAGARTNTGELFF
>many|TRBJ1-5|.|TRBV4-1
TGCGCCAGCAGCCAAGAGGAGGCAGGGCTTAATCAGCCCCAGCATTTT
CASSQEEAGLNQPQHF
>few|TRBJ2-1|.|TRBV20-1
TGCAGTGCCGCGGGGTACAATGAGCAGTTCTTC
CSAAGYNEQFF
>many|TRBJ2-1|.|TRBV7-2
TGTGCCAGCAGCTTCCCCTCCGGGAGTATTCGCAATGAGCAGTTCTTC
CASSFPSGSIRNEQFF
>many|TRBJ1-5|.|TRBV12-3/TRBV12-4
TGTGCCAGCAGTTTCGGCGAACAGCCCCAGCATTTT
CASSFGEQPQHF
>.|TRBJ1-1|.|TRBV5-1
TGCGCCAGCAGCGGCGGTTTGCAGAGCACTGAAGCTTTCTTT
CASSGGLQSTEAFF
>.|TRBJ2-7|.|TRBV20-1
TGCAGTGCTTCCCGGACGGGGCCCCCGTACGAGCAGTACTTC
CSASRTGPPYEQYF
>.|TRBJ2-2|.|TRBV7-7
TGTGCCAGCAGCTTAGTCCCTCCACAGAGCACCGGGGAGCTGTTTTTT
CASSLVPPQSTGELFF
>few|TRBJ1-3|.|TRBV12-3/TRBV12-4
TGTGCCAGCACTTTGGGGGGGGGCTTTGAATCTCGGAACACCATATATTTT
CASTLGGGFESRNTIYF
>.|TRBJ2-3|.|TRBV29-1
TGCAGCGTTGATAAGGGGGATACGCAGTATTTT
CSVDKGDTQYF
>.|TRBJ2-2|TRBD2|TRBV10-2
TGCGCCAGCAGTGAGGGACTAGCGGGGGGAAGGGAGCTGTTTTTT
CASSEGLAGGRELFF
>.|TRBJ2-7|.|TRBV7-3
TGTGCCAGCAGCTTAACCCCCGGCCCCTCCTACGAGCAGTACTTC
CASSLTPGPSYEQYF
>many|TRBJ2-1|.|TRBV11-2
TGTGCCAGCAGCTTACGCCCAGAGCGAGGGTACAATGAGCAGTTCTTC
CASSLRPERGYNEQFF
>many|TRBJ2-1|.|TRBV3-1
TGTGCCAGCAGTCCAATAGCGGCGACAGGCAATGAGCAGTTCTTC
CASSPIAATGNEQFF
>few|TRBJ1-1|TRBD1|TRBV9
TGTGCCAGCAGGGAACGCCGACAGGGGACGGGCACTGAAGCTTTCTTT
CASRERRQGTGTEAFF
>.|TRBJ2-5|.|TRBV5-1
TGCGCCAGCAGGGGCGGGCGGACCCAAGAGACCGAGTACTTC
CASRGGRTQETEYF
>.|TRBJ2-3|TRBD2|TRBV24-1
TGTGCCACCAGCTCCCGCGGGAGTTTTGATACGCAGTATTTT
CATSSRGSFDTQYF
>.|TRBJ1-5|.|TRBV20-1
TGCAGTGCCGCAGACTGGGACCAGGGCCTCCAGCATTTT
CSAADWDQGLQHF
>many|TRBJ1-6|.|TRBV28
TGTGCCAGCAGTTCCAGGGCCCGAGGTTCACCCCTCCACTTT
CASSSRARGSPLHF
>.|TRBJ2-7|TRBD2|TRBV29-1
TGCAGCGCAACTAGCGCCTCCTACGAGCAGTACTTC
CSATSASYEQYF
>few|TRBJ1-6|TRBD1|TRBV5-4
TGTGCAGCCGGGACAGGGGAGCGGTCACCCCTCCACTTT
CAAGTGERSPLHF
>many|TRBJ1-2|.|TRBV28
TGTGCCAGCCAAAAGGACACCTATGGCTACACCTTC
CASQKDTYGYTF
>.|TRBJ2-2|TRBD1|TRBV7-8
TGTGCCAGCAGCTTACAGGACAGGGAGATCCCCGGGGAGCTGTTTTTT
CASSLQDREIPGELFF
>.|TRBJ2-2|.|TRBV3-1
TGTGCCAGCAGCCAATACGGGGAGCTGTTTTTT
CASSQYGELFF
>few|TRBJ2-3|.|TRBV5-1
TGCGCCAGCAGCTGGAGGGGGCTGGAGACAGATACGCAGTATTTT
CASSWRGLETDTQYF